This TCR beta chain was captured by sequencing in a study of blood T cell repertoires in COVID-19. This CDR3 spans 15 amino acids. Trimming took 3 bases from V and 1 from J; bases not matched to a gene: 8. The germline V gene encodes CDR1 SQVTM and CDR2 ANQGSEA. Data came from immunoSEQ multiplex PCR; TCRdb stores just in-frame clones and leaves some out. The sample includes about 56,000 clones, more than 70% of them seen just once. V gene TRBV29-1 combines with J gene TRBJ1-2; 7 bases align to TRBD1. The sequencing sample was made of peripheral blood. The receptor was derived from a human donor in a cohort sampled during active COVID-19. The CDR3 loop reads CSVDEWSGGNYGYTF. CDR3 bases: TGCAGCGTTGACGAATGGTCAGGGGGTAACTATGGCTACACCTTC.